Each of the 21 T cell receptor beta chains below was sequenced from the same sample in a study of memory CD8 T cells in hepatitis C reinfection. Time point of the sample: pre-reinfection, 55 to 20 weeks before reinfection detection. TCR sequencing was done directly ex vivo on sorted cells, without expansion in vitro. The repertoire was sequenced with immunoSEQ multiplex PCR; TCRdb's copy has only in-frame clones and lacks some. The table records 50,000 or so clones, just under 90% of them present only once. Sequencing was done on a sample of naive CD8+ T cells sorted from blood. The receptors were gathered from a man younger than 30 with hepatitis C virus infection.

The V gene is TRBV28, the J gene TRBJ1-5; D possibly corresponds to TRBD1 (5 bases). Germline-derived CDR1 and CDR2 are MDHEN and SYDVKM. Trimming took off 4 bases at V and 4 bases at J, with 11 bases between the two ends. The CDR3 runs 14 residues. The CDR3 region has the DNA TGTGCCAGCAGTTCCCCTCAGGGTAATCAGCCCCAGCATTTT. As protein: CASSSPQGNQPQHF.

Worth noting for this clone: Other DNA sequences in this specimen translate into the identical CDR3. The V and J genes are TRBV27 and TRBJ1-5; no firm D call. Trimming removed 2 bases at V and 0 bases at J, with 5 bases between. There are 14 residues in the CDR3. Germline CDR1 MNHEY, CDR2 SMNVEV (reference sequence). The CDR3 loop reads CASSLAGSNQPQHF. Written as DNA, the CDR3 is TGTGCCAGCAGTTTAGCGGGTAGCAATCAGCCCCAGCATTTT.

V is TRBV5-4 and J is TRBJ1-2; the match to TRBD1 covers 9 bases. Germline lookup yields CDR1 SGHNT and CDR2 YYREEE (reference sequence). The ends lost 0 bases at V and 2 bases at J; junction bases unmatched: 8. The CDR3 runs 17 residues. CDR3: CASSLGLRGTGNYGYTF. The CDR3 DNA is TGTGCCAGCAGCTTGGGACTCCGAGGGACAGGGAACTATGGCTACACCTTC.

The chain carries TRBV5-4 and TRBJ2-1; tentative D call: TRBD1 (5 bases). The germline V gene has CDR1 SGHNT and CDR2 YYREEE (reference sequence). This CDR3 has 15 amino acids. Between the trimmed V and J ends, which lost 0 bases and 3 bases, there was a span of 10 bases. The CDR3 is CASSLVTDIYNEQFF. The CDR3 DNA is TGTGCCAGCAGCTTGGTGACAGATATCTACAATGAGCAGTTCTTC.

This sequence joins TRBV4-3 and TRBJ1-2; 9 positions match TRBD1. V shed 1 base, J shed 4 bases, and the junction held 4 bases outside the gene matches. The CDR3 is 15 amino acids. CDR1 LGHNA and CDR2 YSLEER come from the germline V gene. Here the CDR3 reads CASSQGQGVGYGYTF. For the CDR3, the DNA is TGCGCCAGCAGCCAAGGACAGGGGGTGGGCTATGGCTACACCTTC.

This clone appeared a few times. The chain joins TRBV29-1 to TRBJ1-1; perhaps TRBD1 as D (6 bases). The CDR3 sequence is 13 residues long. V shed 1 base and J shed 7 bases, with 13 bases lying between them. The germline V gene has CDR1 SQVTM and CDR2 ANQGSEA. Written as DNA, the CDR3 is TGCAGCGTTGAAGGCCCGCAGGGGAGTGAAGCTTTCTTT. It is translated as CSVEGPQGSEAFF.

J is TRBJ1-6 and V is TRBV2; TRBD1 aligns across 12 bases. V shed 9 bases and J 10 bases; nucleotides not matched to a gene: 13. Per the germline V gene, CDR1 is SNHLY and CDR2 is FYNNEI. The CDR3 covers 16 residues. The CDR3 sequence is CASLGTGGAKGSPLHF. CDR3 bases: TGTGCCAGTCTGGGGACAGGGGGCGCGAAGGGATCACCCCTCCACTTT.

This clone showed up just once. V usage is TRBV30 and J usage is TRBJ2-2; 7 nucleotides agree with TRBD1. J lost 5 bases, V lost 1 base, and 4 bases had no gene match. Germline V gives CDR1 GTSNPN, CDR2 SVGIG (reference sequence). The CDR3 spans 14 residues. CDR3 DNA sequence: TGTGCCTGGAGTGCTGAGACAGGGACCGGGGAGCTGTTTTTT. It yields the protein CAWSAETGTGELFF.

The CDR3 DNA reads as TGCGCCAGCAGCCAAGGAAGGGGAGGCTCCTACAATGAGCAGTTCTTC. Protein sequence: CASSQGRGGSYNEQFF. The chain joins TRBV4-1 to TRBJ2-1, with TRBD2 as a possible D gene (6 bases). The CDR3 runs 16 residues. Trimming took off 1 base at V and 0 bases at J, with 10 bases between the two ends. Germline CDR1 MGHRA, CDR2 YSYEKL.

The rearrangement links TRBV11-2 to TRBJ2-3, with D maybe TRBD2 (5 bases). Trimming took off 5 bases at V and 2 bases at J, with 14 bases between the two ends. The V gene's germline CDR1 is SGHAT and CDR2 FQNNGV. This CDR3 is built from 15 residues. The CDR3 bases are TGTGCCAGCAGCCGAGGGAGTTTAACCACAGATACGCAGTATTTT. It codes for CASSRGSLTTDTQYF.

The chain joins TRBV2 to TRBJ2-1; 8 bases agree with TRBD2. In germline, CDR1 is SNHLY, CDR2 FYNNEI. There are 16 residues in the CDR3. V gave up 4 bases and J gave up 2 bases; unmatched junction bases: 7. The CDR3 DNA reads TGTGCCAGCAGTGGCGTGGGCGGGGGGCCCTACAATGAGCAGTTCTTC. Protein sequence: CASSGVGGGPYNEQFF.

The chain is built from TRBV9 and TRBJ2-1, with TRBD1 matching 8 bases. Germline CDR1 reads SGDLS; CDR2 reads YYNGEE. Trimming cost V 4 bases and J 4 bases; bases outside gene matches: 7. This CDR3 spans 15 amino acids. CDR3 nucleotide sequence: TGTGCCAGCAGCACCGGACAGGGATATTACAATGAGCAGTTCTTC. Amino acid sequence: CASSTGQGYYNEQFF.

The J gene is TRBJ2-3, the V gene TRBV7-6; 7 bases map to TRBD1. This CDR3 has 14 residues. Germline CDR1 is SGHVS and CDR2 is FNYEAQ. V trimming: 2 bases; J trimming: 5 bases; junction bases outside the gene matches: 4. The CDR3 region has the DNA TGTGCCAGCAGCTTATTTTCAGGGGGAGATACGCAGTATTTT. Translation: CASSLFSGGDTQYF.

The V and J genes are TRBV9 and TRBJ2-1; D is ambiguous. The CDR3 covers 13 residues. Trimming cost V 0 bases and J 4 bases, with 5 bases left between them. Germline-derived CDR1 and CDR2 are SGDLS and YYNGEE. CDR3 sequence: CASSVDGYNEQFF. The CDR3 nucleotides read TGTGCCAGCAGCGTAGACGGGTACAATGAGCAGTTCTTC.

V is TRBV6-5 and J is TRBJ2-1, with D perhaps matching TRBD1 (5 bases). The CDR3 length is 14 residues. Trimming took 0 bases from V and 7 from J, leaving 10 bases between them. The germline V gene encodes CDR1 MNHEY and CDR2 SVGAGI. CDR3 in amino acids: CASSYSRAGNEQFF. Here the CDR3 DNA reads TGTGCCAGCAGTTACTCTAGGGCAGGGAATGAGCAGTTCTTC.

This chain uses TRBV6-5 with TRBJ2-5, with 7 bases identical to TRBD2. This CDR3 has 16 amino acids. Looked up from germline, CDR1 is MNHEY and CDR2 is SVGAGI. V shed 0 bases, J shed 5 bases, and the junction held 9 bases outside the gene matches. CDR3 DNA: TGTGCCAGCAGTTACTCCAGCGGGAAGGGGAGGGAGACCCAGTACTTC. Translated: CASSYSSGKGRETQYF.

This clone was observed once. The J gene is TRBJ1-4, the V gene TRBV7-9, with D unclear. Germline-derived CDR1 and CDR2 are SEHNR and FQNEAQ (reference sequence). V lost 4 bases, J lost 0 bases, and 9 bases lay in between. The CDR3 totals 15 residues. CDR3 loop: CASSSAGATNEKLFF. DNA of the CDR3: TGTGCCAGCAGCTCCGCAGGTGCAACTAATGAAAAACTGTTTTTT.

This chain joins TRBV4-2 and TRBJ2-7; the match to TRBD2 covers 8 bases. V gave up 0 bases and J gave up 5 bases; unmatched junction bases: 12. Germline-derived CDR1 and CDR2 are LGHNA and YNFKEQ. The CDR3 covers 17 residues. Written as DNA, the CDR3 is TGTGCCAGCAGCCAAGATCCCCCCAGCGGGAGAACCAACGAGCAGTACTTC. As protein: CASSQDPPSGRTNEQYF.

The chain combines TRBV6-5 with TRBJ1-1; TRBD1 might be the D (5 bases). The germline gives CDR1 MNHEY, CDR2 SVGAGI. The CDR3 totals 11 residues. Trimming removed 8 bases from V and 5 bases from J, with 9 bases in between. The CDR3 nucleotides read TGTGCCAGCTGGGGGGGGACTGAAGCTTTCTTT. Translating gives CASWGGTEAFF.

The DNA of the CDR3 is TGTGCCAGCAGCCCGACTAGCGGGTTCAATGAGCAGTTCTTC. This gives the protein CASSPTSGFNEQFF. The chain joins TRBV5-6 to TRBJ2-1, with TRBD2 matching 10 bases. With V trimmed by 4 bases and J by 6 bases, 4 bases remained unmatched. Germline V gene data show CDR1 as SGHDT and CDR2 as YYEEEE. This CDR3 contains 14 residues.

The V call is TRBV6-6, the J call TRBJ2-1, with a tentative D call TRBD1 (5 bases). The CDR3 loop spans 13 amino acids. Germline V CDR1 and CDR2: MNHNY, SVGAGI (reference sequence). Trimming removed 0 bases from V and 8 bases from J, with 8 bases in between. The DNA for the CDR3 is TGTGCCAGCAGTTACTCAGGGGTTGATGAGCAGTTCTTC. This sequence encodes CASSYSGVDEQFF.